These 10 T cell receptor beta chains were all obtained from the same sample, sequenced in a study of blood T cell repertoires in COVID-19. TCRdb's table, derived via immunoSEQ multiplex PCR, lists solely in-frame clones and lacks some. Counted here are around 250,000 clones, around 89% occurring once; the ten biggest clones make up over 0.75%. Sequences were obtained from PBMCs or T cells enriched from blood (not recorded which). These receptors originate from a man aged 50 or older who had been exposed to COVID-19.

The gene calls are TRBV18 and TRBJ1-4, with D possibly TRBD1 on 5 matching bases. Germline V gene lookup returns CDR1 KGHSH and CDR2 LQKENI. The V end was cut by 3 bases, the J end by 0 bases, with 8 bases between. This CDR3 comprises 15 residues. Written as DNA, the CDR3 is TGTGCCAGCTCACCGACAGCTGCAACTAATGAAAAACTGTTTTTT. Protein sequence: CASSPTAATNEKLFF.

The DNA for the CDR3 is TGTGCCAGCAGCTGGGGGCGCTACTATGGCTACACCTTC. This sequence encodes CASSWGRYYGYTF. The chain carries TRBV5-4 and TRBJ1-2; the D gene is possibly TRBD1 (6 bases). From germline, CDR1 is SGHNT and CDR2 YYREEE (reference sequence). This CDR3 has 13 residues. The germline V and J ends were trimmed by 3 bases and 3 bases, with 9 bases remaining between them.

This clone was counted once. The J gene is TRBJ2-7, the V gene TRBV15; the match to TRBD2 covers 14 bases. J lost 3 bases, V lost 1 base, and 5 bases had no gene match. This CDR3 comprises 17 residues. CDR1 LNHNV and CDR2 YYDKDF come from the germline V gene (reference sequence). The CDR3 sequence: CATSRGVGLAGDYEQYV. The CDR3 coding sequence is TGTGCCACCAGCAGAGGGGTGGGACTAGCGGGAGACTACGAGCAGTACGTC.

The V gene is TRBV7-6, the J gene TRBJ2-6; 7 positions agree with TRBD2. V shed 7 bases, J shed 0 bases, and the junction held 9 bases outside the gene matches. The germline V gene has CDR1 SGHVS and CDR2 FNYEAQ. The CDR3 spans 17 residues. The CDR3 bases are TGTGCCAGCACCTACTCGGGGGGAGGCTCTGGGGCCAACGTCCTGACTTTC. Its translation is CASTYSGGGSGANVLTF.

This clone was recorded many times. V gene TRBV24-1 combines with J gene TRBJ2-7; no clear D gene. Between the trimmed V and J ends, which lost 10 bases and 2 bases, there was a span of 11 bases. The germline V gene has CDR1 KGHDR and CDR2 SFDVKD. The CDR3 consists of 12 residues. The CDR3 protein is CATRIDPYEQYV. CDR3 DNA: TGTGCCACGAGGATCGACCCCTACGAGCAGTACGTC.

The V and J genes are TRBV4-1 and TRBJ1-1, with 8 bases that match TRBD1. Trimming at V came to 0 bases and at J to 6 bases, leaving 6 bases not matched to a gene. The CDR3 runs 15 residues. In germline, CDR1 is MGHRA, CDR2 YSYEKL. The chain's CDR3 is CASSQDWGQDSEAFF. CDR3 in DNA: TGCGCCAGCAGCCAAGATTGGGGACAGGACTCTGAAGCTTTCTTT.

The rearrangement uses TRBV19 and TRBJ2-1, with 8 bases that match TRBD2. The V gene's germline CDR1 is LNHDA and CDR2 SQIVND (reference sequence). The CDR3 is 14 amino acids. J lost 6 bases, V lost 5 bases, and 6 bases had no gene match. CDR3 bases: TGTGCCAGTAGTCTCCGGGGGGGGACCAATGAGCAGTTCTTC. This codes for CASSLRGGTNEQFF.

The chain couples TRBV5-1 to TRBJ2-5; 11 bases line up with TRBD2. CDR3 length equals 16 residues. The V and J ends lost 4 bases and 6 bases, in that order; junction bases with no gene match: 11. The germline gives CDR1 SGHRS, CDR2 YFSETQ. The CDR3, as DNA: TGCGCCAGCAGCGTATTTAGCGGGGGGGCCGAGAAGACCCAGTACTTC. Translating gives CASSVFSGGAEKTQYF.

The gene calls are TRBV24-1 and TRBJ1-1; possible D gene TRBD1, 5 bases. Per the germline V gene, CDR1 is KGHDR and CDR2 is SFDVKD. The CDR3 contains 15 residues. V was trimmed by 0 bases and J by 6 bases, leaving 13 bases between them. CDR3 bases: TGTGCCACCAGTGATTTGGACAGAGCCCGATCTGAAGCTTTCTTT. Its protein product is CATSDLDRARSEAFF.

The chain links TRBV27 to TRBJ2-3, with D tentatively TRBD2 (6 bases). The CDR3 has 15 residues. Germline V gene data show CDR1 as MNHEY and CDR2 as SMNVEV (reference sequence). Trimming took 3 bases from V and 2 from J, leaving 12 bases between them. Here the CDR3 reads CASSFQRVVTDTQYF. CDR3 sequence (DNA): TGTGCCAGCAGTTTCCAGCGGGTTGTCACAGATACGCAGTATTTT.